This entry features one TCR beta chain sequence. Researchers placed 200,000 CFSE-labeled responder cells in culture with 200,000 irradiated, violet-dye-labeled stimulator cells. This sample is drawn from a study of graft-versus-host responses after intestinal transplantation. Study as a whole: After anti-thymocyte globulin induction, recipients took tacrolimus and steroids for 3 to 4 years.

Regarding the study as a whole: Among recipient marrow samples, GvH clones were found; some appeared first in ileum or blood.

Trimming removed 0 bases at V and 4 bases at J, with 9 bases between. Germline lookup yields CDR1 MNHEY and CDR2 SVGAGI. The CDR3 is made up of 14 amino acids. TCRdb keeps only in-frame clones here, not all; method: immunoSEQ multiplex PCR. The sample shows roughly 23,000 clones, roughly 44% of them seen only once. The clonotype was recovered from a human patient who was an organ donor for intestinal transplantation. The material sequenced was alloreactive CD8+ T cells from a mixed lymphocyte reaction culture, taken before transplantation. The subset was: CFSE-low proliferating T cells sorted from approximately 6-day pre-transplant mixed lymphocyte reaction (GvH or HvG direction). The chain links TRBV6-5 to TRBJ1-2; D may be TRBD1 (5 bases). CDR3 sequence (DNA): TGTGCCAGCAGTTACTCGAGTACAGGCTATGGCTACACCTTC. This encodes CASSYSSTGYGYTF.